What follows is one T cell receptor (beta chain) and its context. The CDR3 is made up of 12 amino acids. Trimming removed 1 base from V and 6 bases from J, with 6 bases in between. Germline V gene lookup returns CDR1 LNHNV and CDR2 YYDKDF (reference sequence). As originally analysed: Amplification of reference gene primers was used by the study to estimate nucleated cell counts. Here immunoSEQ multiplex PCR was the method, and the copy in TCRdb shows in-frame clones only, minus some. V and J calls and clone size come straight from that table; D and trimming were deduced from the DNA. In the table there are approximately 200,000 clones, 85% to 90% of which are singletons. Seattle's cohort entered during active infection and was followed longitudinally. The record originates from a study of blood T cell repertoires in COVID-19. Background on the study: T cells, B-cell-depleted T cells, or PBMCs provided the cDNA or gDNA that served as material.

This sequence originates from a man aged 25 to 40 with COVID-19, enrolled during active disease. The chain employs TRBV15 and TRBJ1-1; weak D call: TRBD1 (5 bases). The sample was peripheral blood. The CDR3 DNA follows: TGTGCCACCAGCAGAGGGGGGGCTGAAGCTTTCTTT. Protein: CATSRGGAEAFF. The full variable domain, with the rest looked up from reference TRBV15 and TRBJ1-1, is DAMVIQNPRYQVTQFGKPVTLSCSQTLNHNVMYWYQQKSSQAPKLLFHYYDKDFNNEADTPDNFQSRRPNTSFCFLDIRSPGLGDTAMYLCATSRGGAEAFFGQGTRLTVV.